Listed here is a single TCR beta chain. This clonotype was seen a handful of times. The specificity of this receptor is unknown. Per-base qualities were not stored, and no clone one base away is much larger. This sample stems from a study of T cells in Graves' hyperthyroidism and ophthalmopathy (dated by TCRdb to between 2018 and 2021). For the wider study: Peripheral blood samples were taken at initial diagnosis, before any treatment was given. A discovery cohort of roughly 100 patients, fewer than 50 with Graves' ophthalmopathy and about 58 with stable Graves' hyperthyroidism, was used to find distinguishing TCR V-J signatures. Prospective prediction of ophthalmopathy was tested in an independent validation cohort consisting of some 20 hyperthyroidism patients and approximately 16 patients who later progressed to ophthalmopathy. The approximately 98 discovery patients were randomly divided into training and test sets at a 7:3 ratio. In addition, the study compared T-cell repertoires in thyroid tissue and in blood from about 6 Graves' hyperthyroidism patients. After sampling, hyperthyroidism patients received methimazole starting at 30 mg daily, and ophthalmopathy patients received high-dose intravenous methylprednisolone. The paper describes TCR Vbeta CDR3 sequencing of 135 peripheral blood samples, made up of roughly 40 ophthalmopathy patients, around 73 hyperthyroidism patients and 17 progressor patients. What the authors observed across the whole study: In cross-validation, a model built on a 13 V-J signature told ophthalmopathy apart from stable hyperthyroidism with approximately 90% sensitivity and approximately 81% specificity, and in testing the same model reached 80%/75%. Sample size was not statistically predetermined, and blinding of investigators to group allocation was not performed. In validation, the model predicted progression to ophthalmopathy with over 60% sensitivity and approximately 72% specificity, a median of around 6.6 months before onset. Most expanded thyroid clonotypes (frequency above 0.001) were also detected in blood, suggesting blood repertoires may reflect thyroid immune responses.

Taken from cysteine to phenylalanine, the CDR3 has 14 residues. This entry keeps only the CDR3 DNA: 42 bases, framed from base 1. As encoded in the germline V gene, CDR1 is ENHRY while CDR2 is SYGVKD. Cut back by 8 bases and 3 bases, the V and J ends lie 16 bases apart. Stable Graves' hyperthyroidism was defined as no progression to ophthalmopathy during 18 months of follow-up. Hyperthyroidism patients were newly diagnosed, with disease duration under 2 months, and aged 18 to 65 years. Patients with uncontrolled infections, other autoimmune diseases, pregnancy or lactation were excluded. Diagnoses relied on clinical symptoms, serum thyroxine and TRAb, thyroid ultrasound and orbital computed tomography. Ficoll-Paque density gradient centrifugation was used to isolate PBMCs from approximately 10 ml of fresh peripheral blood. Total RNA was extracted with Trizol reagent, and quality was checked on an Agilent 2100 Bioanalyzer.

Amplification of TCR beta CDR3 regions was carried out from RNA transcripts. For the first round of RT-PCR on the TCR CDR3, the HTBI primer set was used together with the Qiagen OneStep RT-PCR kit. Libraries were constructed in a second round of multiplex PCR, after which size selection and purification were performed. Sequencing of the libraries was done on an Illumina HiSeq2000 using paired-end 100 bp reads. As for how the authors treated the data: Raw data were processed with SOAPnuke, discarding reads with adapters, uncalled bases, mean Phred below 15, or no exact constant-primer or identifier match. COPE v1.2.5 was used to merge the high-quality paired reads, and each unique nucleotide sequence was defined as a clonotype. MiTCR v1.1 was used to align the clonotypes against IMGT TRBV, TRBD and TRBJ reference segments. Only V-J combinations with frequency above 0.0001, covering about 99% of repertoires, were analysed. A TCS score was defined as the ratio of F50 (clonal expansion) to E x V (chaos), with BLOSUM62-based TCRdist applied between CDR3 peptides within each V-J. Welch's t-statistics and random forest reduced several hundred V-J features to around 14, which were used in a naive Bayes classifier (R e1071). The similarity between thyroid and blood repertoires was quantified using the Morisita-Horn index. The public reads were reprocessed in TCRdb via fastp at Q25 and MiXCR, keeping in-frame beta chains. Identical CDR3 protein sequences are pooled into one entry, listed with their most common genes and DNA. These V and J calls originate from TCRdb's pipeline instead of the authors' own analysis. This sample is represented by roughly 700,000 distinct CDR3 sequences; roughly a third of them were singletons. In total, the top ten clones hold around 32% of the sample.

The specimen sequenced was blood. The clonotype was recovered from a woman aged 40 to 49 with Graves' hyperthyroidism. The rearranged chain carries TRBV10-3 and TRBJ1-2; a confident D gene designation cannot be given. In nucleotide form, the sequence is TGTGCCATCCTGGGCGCCGCTGGGGACTATGGCTACACCTTC. Its translation reads: CAILGAAGDYGYTF.